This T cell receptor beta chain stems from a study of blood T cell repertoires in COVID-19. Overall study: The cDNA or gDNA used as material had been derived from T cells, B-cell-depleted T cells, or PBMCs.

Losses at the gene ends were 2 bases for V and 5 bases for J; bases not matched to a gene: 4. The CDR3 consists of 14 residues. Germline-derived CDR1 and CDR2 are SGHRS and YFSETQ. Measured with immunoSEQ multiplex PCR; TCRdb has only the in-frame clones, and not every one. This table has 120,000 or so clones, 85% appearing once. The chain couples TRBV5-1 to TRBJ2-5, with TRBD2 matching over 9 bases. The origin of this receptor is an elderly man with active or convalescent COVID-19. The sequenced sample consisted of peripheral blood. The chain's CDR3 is CASSLSGGRETQYF. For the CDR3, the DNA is TGCGCCAGCAGCTTAAGCGGGGGGCGGGAGACCCAGTACTTC.